This note documents a single T cell receptor beta chain sequence. This entry is derived from a study of blood T cells in healthy people across ages. Looked up from germline, CDR1 is MNHNS and CDR2 is SASEGT. With V trimmed by 3 bases and J by 8 bases, 10 bases remained unmatched. The CDR3 is 16 residues long. PCR was performed a second time for about 7 to 12 cycles using a sample-barcoded 5' primer and a J-beta primer mix. TCRdb processed the 5' RACE reads anew with MiXCR; each CDR3 protein has one entry. This table holds roughly 1,800,000 distinct CDR3 sequences, approximately 50% found once. The chain uses TRBV6-1 and TRBJ2-1; 10 nucleotides match TRBD2. This receptor was identified in a woman aged 40 to 50 in good health. Material for sequencing was blood. The CDR3 nucleotides read TGTGCCAGCAGTGACCGAGCGGGGGGGCCCTTCGATGAGCAGTTCTTC. This codes for CASSDRAGGPFDEQFF.